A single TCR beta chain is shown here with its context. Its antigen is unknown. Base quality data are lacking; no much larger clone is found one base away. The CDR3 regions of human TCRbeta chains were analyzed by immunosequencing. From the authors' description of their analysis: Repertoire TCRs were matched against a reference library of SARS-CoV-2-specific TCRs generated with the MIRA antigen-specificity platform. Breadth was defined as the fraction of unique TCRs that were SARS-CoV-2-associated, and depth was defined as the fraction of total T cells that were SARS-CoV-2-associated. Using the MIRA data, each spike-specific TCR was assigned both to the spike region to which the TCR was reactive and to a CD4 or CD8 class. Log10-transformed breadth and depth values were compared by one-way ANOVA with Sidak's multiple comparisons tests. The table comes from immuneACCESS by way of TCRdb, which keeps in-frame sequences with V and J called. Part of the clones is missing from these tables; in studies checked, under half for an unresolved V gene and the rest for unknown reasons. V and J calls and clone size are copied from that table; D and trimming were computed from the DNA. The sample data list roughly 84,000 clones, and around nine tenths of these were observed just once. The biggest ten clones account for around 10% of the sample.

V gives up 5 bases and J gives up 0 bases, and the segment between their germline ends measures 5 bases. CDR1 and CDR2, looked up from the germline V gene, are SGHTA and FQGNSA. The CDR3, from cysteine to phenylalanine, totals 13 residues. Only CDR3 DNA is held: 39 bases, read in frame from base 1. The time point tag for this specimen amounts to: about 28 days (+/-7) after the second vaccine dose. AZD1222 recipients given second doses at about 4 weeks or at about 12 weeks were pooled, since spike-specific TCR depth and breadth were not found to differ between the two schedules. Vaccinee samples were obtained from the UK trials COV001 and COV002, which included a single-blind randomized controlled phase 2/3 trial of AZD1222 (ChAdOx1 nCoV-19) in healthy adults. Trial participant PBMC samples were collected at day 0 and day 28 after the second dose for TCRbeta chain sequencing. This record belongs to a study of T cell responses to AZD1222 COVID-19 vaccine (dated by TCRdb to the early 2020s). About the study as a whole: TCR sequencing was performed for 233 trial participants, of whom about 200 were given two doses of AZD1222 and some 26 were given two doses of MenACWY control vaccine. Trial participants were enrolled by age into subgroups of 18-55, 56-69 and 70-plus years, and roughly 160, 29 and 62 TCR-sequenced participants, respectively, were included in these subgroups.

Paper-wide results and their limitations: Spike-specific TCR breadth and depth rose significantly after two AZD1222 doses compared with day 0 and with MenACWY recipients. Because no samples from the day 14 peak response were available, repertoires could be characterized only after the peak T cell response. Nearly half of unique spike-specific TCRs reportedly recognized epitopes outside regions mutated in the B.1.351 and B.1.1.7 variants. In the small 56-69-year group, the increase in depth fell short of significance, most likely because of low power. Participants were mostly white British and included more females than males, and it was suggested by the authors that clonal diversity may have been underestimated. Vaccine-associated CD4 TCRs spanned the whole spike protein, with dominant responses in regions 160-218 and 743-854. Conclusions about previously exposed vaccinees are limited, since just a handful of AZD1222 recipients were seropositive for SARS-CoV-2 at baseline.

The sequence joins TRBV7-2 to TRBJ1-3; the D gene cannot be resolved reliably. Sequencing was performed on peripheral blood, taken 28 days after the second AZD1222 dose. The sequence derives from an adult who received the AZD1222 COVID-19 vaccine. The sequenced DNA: TGTGCCAGCAGCCCAGGCTCTGGAAACACCATATATTTT. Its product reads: CASSPGSGNTIYF. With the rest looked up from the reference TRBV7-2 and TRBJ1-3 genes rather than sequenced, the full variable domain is GAGVSQSPSNKVTEKGKDVELRCDPISGHTALYWYRQSLGQGLEFLIYFQGNSAPDKSGLPSDRFSAERTGGSVSTLTIQRTQQEDSAVYLCASSPGSGNTIYFGEGSWLTVV.